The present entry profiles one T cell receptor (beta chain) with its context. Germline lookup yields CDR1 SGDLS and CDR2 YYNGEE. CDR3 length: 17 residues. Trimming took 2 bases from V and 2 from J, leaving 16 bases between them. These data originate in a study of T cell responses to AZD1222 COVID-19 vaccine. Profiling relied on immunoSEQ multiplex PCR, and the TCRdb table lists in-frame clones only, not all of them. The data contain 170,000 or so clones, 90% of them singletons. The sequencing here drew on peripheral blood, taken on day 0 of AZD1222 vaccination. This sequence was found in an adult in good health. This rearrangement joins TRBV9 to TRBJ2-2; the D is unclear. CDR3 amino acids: CASSVPARTENTGELFF. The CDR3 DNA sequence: TGTGCCAGCAGCGTCCCTGCAAGGACCGAAAACACCGGGGAGCTGTTTTTT.